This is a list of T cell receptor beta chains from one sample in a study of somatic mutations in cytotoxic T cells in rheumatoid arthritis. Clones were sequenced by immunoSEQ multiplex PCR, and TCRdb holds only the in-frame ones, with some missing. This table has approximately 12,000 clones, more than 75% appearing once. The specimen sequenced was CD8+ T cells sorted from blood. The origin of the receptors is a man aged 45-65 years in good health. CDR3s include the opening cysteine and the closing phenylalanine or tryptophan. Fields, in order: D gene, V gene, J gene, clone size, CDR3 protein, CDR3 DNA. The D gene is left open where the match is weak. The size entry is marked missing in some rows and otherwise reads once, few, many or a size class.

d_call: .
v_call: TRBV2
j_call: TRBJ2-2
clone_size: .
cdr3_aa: CASSVSTGANTGELFF
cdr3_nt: TGTGCCAGCAGTGTGAGTACGGGAGCGAACACCGGGGAGCTGTTTTTT

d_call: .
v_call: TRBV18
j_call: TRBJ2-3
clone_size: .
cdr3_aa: CASSPPRLVPDTQYF
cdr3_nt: TGTGCCAGCTCACCACCGAGACTAGTTCCAGATACGCAGTATTTT

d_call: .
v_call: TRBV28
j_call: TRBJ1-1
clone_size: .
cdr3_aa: CASRFAGTAADEASTEAFF
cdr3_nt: TGTGCCAGTCGTTTTGCCGGGACTGCCGCGGATGAGGCCTCAACCGAAGCTTTCTTT

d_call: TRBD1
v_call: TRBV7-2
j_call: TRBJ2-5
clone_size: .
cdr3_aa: CASSSGTEQETQYF
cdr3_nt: TGTGCCAGCAGCTCGGGGACAGAACAAGAGACCCAGTACTTC

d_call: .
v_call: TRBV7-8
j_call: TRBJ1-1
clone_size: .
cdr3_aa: CASSFSTRATEAFF
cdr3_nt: TGTGCCAGCAGCTTCAGTACCAGGGCGACTGAAGCTTTCTTT

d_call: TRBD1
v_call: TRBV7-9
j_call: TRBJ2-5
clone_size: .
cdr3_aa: CASSGDRVYQETQYF
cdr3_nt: TGTGCCAGCAGCGGGGACAGAGTCTACCAAGAGACCCAGTACTTC

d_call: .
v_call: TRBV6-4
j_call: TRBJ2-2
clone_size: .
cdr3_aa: CASSASTAGSGELFF
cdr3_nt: TGTGCCAGCAGCGCGTCAACGGCAGGGTCCGGGGAGCTGTTTTTT

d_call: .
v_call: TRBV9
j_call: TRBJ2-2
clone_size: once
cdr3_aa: CASSVSTGELFF
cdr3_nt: TGTGCCAGCAGCGTATCAACCGGGGAGCTGTTTTTT

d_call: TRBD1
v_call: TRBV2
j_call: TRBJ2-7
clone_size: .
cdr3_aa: CAREGQGASDSYEQYF
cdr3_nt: TGTGCCAGGGAGGGACAGGGGGCGAGTGACTCCTACGAGCAGTACTTC

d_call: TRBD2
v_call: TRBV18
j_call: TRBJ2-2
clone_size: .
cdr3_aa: CASSPGQRGLEELFF
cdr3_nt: TGTGCCAGCTCACCAGGCCAGCGGGGGCTCGAGGAGCTGTTTTTT

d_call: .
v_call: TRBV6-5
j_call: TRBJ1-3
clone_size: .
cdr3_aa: CASSYGARPSGNTIYF
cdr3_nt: TGTGCCAGCAGTTACGGGGCCAGGCCCTCTGGAAACACCATATATTTT

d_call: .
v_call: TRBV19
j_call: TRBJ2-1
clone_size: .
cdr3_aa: CASSMVNRNNEQFF
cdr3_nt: TGTGCCAGTAGTATGGTAAACAGAAACAATGAGCAGTTCTTC

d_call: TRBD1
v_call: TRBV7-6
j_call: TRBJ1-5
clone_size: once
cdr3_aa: CASSLESRGLGQPQHF
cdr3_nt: TGTGCCAGCAGCTTAGAGAGCAGGGGGCTAGGACAGCCCCAGCATTTT

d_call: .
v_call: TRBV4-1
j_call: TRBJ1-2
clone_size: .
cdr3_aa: CASSHAGGETNYGYTF
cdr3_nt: TGCGCCAGCAGCCACGCGGGGGGGGAAACTAACTATGGCTACACCTTC

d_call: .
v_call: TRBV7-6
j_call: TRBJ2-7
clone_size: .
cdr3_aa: CASSLVQAGSLYEQYF
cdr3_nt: TGTGCCAGCAGCTTAGTTCAAGCAGGGTCGCTCTACGAGCAGTACTTC

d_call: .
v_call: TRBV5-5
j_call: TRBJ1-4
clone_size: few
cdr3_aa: CASSLPQESSEKLFF
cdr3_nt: TGTGCCAGCAGCTTACCCCAGGAATCGAGTGAAAAACTGTTTTTT

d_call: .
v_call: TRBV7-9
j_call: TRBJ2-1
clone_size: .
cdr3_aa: CASSSLGTPKSHEQFF
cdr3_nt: TGTGCCAGCAGCTCGCTGGGGACTCCGAAAAGTCATGAGCAGTTCTTC

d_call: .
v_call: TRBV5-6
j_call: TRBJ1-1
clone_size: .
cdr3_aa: CASSFGVTEAFF
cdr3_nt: TGTGCCAGCAGCTTTGGGGTTACTGAAGCTTTCTTT

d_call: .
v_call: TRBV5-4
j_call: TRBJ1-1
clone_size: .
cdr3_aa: CASSLVRTDMNTEAFF
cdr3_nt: TGTGCCAGCAGCTTAGTCCGGACAGATATGAACACTGAAGCTTTCTTT

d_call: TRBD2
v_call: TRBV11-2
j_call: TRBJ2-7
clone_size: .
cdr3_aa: CASSLDLGRNYEQYF
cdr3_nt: TGTGCCAGCAGCTTAGATCTCGGGAGGAACTACGAGCAGTACTTC

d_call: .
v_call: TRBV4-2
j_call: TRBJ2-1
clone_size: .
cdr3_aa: CASSQVLYNEQFF
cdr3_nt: TGTGCCAGCAGCCAAGTACTCTACAATGAGCAGTTCTTC

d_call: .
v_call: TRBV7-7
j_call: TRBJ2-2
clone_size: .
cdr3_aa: CASSLSNTGELFF
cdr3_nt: TGTGCCAGCAGCTTATCAAACACCGGGGAGCTGTTTTTT

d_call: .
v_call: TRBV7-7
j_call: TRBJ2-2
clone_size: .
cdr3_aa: CASSWTVTGELFF
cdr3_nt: TGTGCTAGCAGCTGGACAGTCACCGGGGAGCTGTTTTTT

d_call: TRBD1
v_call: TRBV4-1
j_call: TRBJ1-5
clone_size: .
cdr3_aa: CASRPQQGEGNQPQHF
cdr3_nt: TGCGCCAGCAGGCCCCAACAGGGGGAAGGCAATCAGCCCCAGCATTTT

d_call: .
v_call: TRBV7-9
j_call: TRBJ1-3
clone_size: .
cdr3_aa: CASSPTGPGNTIYF
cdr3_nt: TGTGCCAGCAGCCCTACAGGGCCTGGAAACACCATATATTTT

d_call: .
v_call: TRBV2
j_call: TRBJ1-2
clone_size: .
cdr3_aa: CASHPQGINGYTF
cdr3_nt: TGTGCCAGCCATCCACAGGGAATTAATGGCTACACCTTC

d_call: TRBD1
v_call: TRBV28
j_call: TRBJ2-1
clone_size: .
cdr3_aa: CASSLSLQGFGYNEQFF
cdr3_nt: TGTGCCAGCAGTTTATCCCTACAGGGGTTTGGCTACAATGAGCAGTTCTTC

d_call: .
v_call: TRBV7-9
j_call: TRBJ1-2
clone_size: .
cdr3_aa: CASSLVAYTRGYTF
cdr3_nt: TGTGCCAGCAGCTTAGTTGCTTATACGAGAGGCTACACCTTC

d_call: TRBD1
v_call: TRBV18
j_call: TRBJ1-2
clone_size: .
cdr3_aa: CASSPMEGGGYGYTF
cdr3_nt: TGTGCCAGCTCACCAATGGAAGGGGGCGGCTATGGCTACACCTTC

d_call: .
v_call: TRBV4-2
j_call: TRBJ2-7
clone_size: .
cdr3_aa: CASSQVEGIRTYEQYF
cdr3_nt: TGTGCCAGCAGCCAAGTTGAAGGAATTAGAACCTACGAGCAGTACTTC

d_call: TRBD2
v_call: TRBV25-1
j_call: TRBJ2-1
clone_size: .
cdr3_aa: CASSEWGLAGGVINEQFF
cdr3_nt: TGTGCCAGCAGTGAATGGGGACTAGCGGGAGGGGTAATCAATGAGCAGTTCTTC

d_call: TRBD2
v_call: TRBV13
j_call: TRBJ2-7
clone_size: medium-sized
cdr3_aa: CASSLGLADSYEQYF
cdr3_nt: TGTGCCAGCAGCTTAGGCCTAGCGGACTCCTACGAGCAGTACTTC

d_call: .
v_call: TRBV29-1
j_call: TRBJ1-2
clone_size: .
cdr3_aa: CSVGGSYAPANYGYTF
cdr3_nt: TGCAGCGTTGGGGGGTCTTACGCTCCAGCTAACTATGGCTACACCTTC

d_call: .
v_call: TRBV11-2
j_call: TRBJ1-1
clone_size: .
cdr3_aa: CASSFYPEKNTEAFF
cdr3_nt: TGTGCCAGCAGCTTTTACCCAGAAAAGAACACTGAAGCTTTCTTT

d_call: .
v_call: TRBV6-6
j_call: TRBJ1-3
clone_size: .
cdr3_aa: CASSYWEDSGNTIYF
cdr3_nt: TGTGCCAGCAGTTACTGGGAGGACTCTGGAAACACCATATATTTT

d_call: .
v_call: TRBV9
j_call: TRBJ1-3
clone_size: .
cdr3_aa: CASSERPAGGSGNTIYF
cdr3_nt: TGTGCCAGCAGCGAGAGACCAGCGGGGGGGTCTGGAAACACCATATATTTT

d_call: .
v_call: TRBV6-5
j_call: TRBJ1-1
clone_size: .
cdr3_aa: CATSMNTEAFF
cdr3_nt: TGTGCCACCTCCATGAACACTGAAGCTTTCTTT

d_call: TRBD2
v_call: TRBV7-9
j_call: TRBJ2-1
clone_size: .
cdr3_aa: CASVQGGRAYNEQFF
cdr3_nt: TGTGCCAGCGTCCAGGGCGGGAGGGCCTACAATGAGCAGTTCTTC

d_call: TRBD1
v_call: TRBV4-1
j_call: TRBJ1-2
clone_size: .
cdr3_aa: CASLGTDNGYTF
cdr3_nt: TGCGCCAGCCTTGGGACAGACAATGGCTACACCTTC

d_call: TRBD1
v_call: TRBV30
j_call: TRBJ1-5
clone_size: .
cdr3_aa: CAWSPGTGAFYSNQPQHF
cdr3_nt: TGTGCCTGGAGTCCCGGGACAGGGGCCTTCTATAGCAATCAGCCCCAGCATTTT

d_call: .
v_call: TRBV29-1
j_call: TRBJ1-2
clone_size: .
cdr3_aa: CSVQEGEYYGYTF
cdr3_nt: TGCAGCGTTCAGGAGGGGGAGTACTATGGCTACACCTTC

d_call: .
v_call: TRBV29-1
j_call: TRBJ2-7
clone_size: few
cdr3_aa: CSVEEPRGEQYF
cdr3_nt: TGCAGCGTTGAAGAGCCTCGGGGCGAGCAGTACTTC

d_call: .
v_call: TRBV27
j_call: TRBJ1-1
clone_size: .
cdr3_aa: CASSLSVRTEAFF
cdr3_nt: TGTGCCAGCAGTTTATCCGTCCGGACTGAAGCTTTCTTT

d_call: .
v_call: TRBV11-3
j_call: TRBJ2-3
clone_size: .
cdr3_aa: CASNRGRSSTDTQYF
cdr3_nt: TGTGCCTCAAATCGGGGCAGATCTAGCACAGATACGCAGTATTTT

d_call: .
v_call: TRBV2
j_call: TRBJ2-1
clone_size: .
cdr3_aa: CASRGSYNEQFF
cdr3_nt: TGTGCCAGCAGGGGGTCCTACAATGAGCAGTTCTTC

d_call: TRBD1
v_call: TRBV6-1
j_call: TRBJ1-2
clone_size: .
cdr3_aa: CASSELGTAYGYTF
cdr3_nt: TGTGCCAGCAGTGAACTTGGGACAGCCTATGGCTACACCTTC

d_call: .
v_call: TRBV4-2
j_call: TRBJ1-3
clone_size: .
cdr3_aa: CASSPGGNTIYF
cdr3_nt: TGTGCCAGCAGCCCGGGGGGAAACACCATATATTTT

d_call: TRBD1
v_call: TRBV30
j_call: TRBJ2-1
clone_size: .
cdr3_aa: CAWITGTGGPYNEQFF
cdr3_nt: TGTGCCTGGATAACCGGGACAGGGGGCCCCTACAATGAGCAGTTCTTC

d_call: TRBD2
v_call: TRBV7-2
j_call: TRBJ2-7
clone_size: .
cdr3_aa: CASSLAYDGRIIYEQYF
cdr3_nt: TGTGCCAGCAGCTTAGCGTATGACGGGAGGATTATCTACGAGCAGTACTTC

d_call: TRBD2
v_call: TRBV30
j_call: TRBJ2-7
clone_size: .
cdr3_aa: CAWSVLAGWGEQYF
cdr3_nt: TGTGCCTGGAGTGTCTTAGCGGGTTGGGGAGAGCAGTACTTC

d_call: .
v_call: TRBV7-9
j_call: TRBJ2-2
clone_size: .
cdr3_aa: CASSTDRDTGGLFF
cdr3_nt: TGTGCCAGCAGCACCGACAGGGACACCGGGGGGCTGTTTTTT

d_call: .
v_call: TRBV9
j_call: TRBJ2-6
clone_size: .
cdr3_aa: CASSVSSGRGANVLTF
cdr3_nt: TGTGCCAGCAGCGTATCTTCGGGGCGGGGGGCCAACGTCCTGACTTTC

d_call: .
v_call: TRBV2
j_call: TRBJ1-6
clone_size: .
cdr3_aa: CASSDGGSSYNSPLHF
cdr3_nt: TGTGCCAGCAGTGACGGGGGAAGCTCCTATAATTCACCCCTCCACTTT

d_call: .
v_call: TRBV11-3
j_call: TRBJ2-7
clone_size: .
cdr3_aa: CASSLVRQVYEQYF
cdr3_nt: TGTGCCAGCAGCTTAGTCCGGCAGGTCTACGAGCAGTACTTC